Below, 15 T cell receptor beta chains from the same sample are listed, as sequenced in a study of cytomegalovirus exposure and HLA in healthy donors. Use of 60 Vbeta and 13 Jbeta primers characterized the PCR. Measured with immunoSEQ multiplex PCR; TCRdb has only the in-frame clones, and not every one. This table holds more than 110,000 clones, over 70% found once. Sample: PBMCs. The receptor source for this set is a male donor in good health and CMV-seronegative.

The gene calls are TRBV10-3 and TRBJ1-1; no clear D gene. CDR3 length: 12 amino acids. Trimming removed 2 bases at V and 3 bases at J, with 4 bases between. Germline-derived CDR1 and CDR2 are ENHRY and SYGVKD. The CDR3: CAISEADTEAFF. The CDR3 nucleotides read TGTGCCATCAGTGAGGCGGACACTGAAGCTTTCTTT.

The chain employs TRBV30 and TRBJ1-2; D gene unclear. Germline V gene lookup returns CDR1 GTSNPN and CDR2 SVGIG (reference sequence). V shed 1 base and J shed 8 bases, with 8 bases lying between them. There are 11 residues in the CDR3. The CDR3 loop is CAWSARRGYTF. For the CDR3, the DNA is TGTGCCTGGAGTGCTCGGCGGGGCTACACCTTC.

V is TRBV7-9 and J is TRBJ2-7; 8 nucleotides line up with TRBD1. From germline, CDR1 is SEHNR and CDR2 FQNEAQ (reference sequence). CDR3 length equals 15 residues. The junction had 7 bases not matched to a gene; V was cut back by 3 bases and J by 3 bases. The CDR3 is CASSLFRGLIYEQYF. The CDR3 bases are TGTGCCAGCAGCTTGTTCAGGGGGCTGATCTACGAGCAGTACTTC.

This rearrangement joins TRBV6-1 to TRBJ1-2, with 7 nucleotides matching TRBD1. V lost 5 bases to trimming and J lost 4 bases; unmatched junction nucleotides: 4. The CDR3 length is 13 residues. In germline, CDR1 is MNHNS, CDR2 SASEGT. Here the CDR3 reads CASSLRQGYGYTF. In nucleotides, the CDR3 is TGTGCCAGCAGTTTAAGACAGGGCTATGGCTACACCTTC.

The chain has TRBV4-1 and TRBJ2-1, with a weak D call TRBD2 (7 bases). V lost 0 bases to trimming and J lost 1 base, with 10 bases between them. The CDR3 consists of 16 residues. Per germline, CDR1 MGHRA and CDR2 YSYEKL. CDR3: CASSQEGGPSYNEQFF. The CDR3 coding sequence is TGCGCCAGCAGCCAAGAGGGGGGGCCGTCCTACAATGAGCAGTTCTTC.

The chain is built from TRBV7-9 and TRBJ2-5, with D perhaps TRBD1 (6 bases). Per germline, CDR1 SEHNR and CDR2 FQNEAQ (reference sequence). The CDR3 spans 16 residues. Trimming removed 4 bases from V and 5 bases from J, with 20 bases in between. The CDR3 loop reads CASSSPMRGSGETQYF. CDR3 sequence (DNA): TGTGCCAGCAGCTCCCCTATGAGGGGGTCGGGGGAGACCCAGTACTTC.

The V gene is TRBV6-1, the J gene TRBJ2-7, with a tentative D call TRBD2 (5 bases). V lost 7 bases to trimming and J lost 4 bases, with 14 bases between them. CDR1 is MNHNS, CDR2 SASEGT, per germline. This CDR3 has 13 amino acids. DNA of the CDR3: TGTGCCAGCACCCGGGGTTTAGGGTACGAGCAGTACTTC. This encodes CASTRGLGYEQYF.

The chain employs TRBV5-4 and TRBJ1-6, with 9 bases fitting TRBD1. The V gene end was trimmed by 0 bases and the J gene end by 9 bases; junction bases not matched to a gene: 7. This CDR3 region has 16 residues. CDR1 and CDR2 (germline): SGHNT, YYREEE (reference sequence). The CDR3 spells CASSLETGGRSSPLHF. The CDR3 DNA sequence: TGTGCCAGCAGCTTGGAAACAGGGGGCAGGAGTTCACCCCTCCACTTT.

The chain carries TRBV11-1 and TRBJ2-5, with 7 bases lining up with TRBD1. CDR3 length: 16 amino acids. Germline CDR1 and CDR2: SGHAT and FQDESV (reference sequence). After removal of 6 bases from V and 4 bases from J, the junction contained 14 bases not matched to a gene. The CDR3 DNA reads TGTGCCAGCAGACCGAAAAGTGGGACAGCCCCAGAGACCCAGTACTTC. This sequence encodes CASRPKSGTAPETQYF.

The chain uses TRBV7-2 and TRBJ2-5; D not certain. CDR3 length: 14 amino acids. Per germline, CDR1 SGHTA and CDR2 FQGNSA. V was pared by 1 base and J by 3 bases, with 9 bases between. CDR3 sequence: CASSLVWSEETQYF. CDR3 sequence (DNA): TGTGCCAGCAGCTTAGTGTGGAGCGAAGAGACCCAGTACTTC.

This chain joins TRBV30 and TRBJ2-3; 9 bases align to TRBD1. Germline CDR1 GTSNPN, CDR2 SVGIG (reference sequence). The CDR3 loop spans 15 amino acids. The V segment lost 1 base and the J segment 3 bases; nucleotides outside the gene matches: 5. CDR3 sequence reads: CAWSAGTGSTDTQYF. CDR3 nucleotides: TGTGCCTGGAGTGCCGGGACAGGGAGTACAGATACGCAGTATTTT.

This clone was detected a few times. V usage is TRBV5-4 and J usage is TRBJ2-3; D perhaps matches TRBD1 (6 bases). CDR1 and CDR2 (germline): SGHNT, YYREEE (reference sequence). This CDR3 region has 14 residues. V lost 4 bases to trimming and J lost 5 bases, with 14 bases between them. Written as DNA, the CDR3 is TGTGCCAGCAGCCCCGCCCAGGGGATAGATACGCAGTATTTT. Translating it yields CASSPAQGIDTQYF. Variable domain in full (rest from reference TRBV5-4 and TRBJ2-3): ETGVTQSPTHLIKTRGQQVTLRCSSQSGHNTVSWYQQALGQGPQFIFQYYREEENGRGNFPPRFSGLQFPNYSSELNVNALELDDSALYLCASSPAQGIDTQYFGPGTRLTVL.

This clone has just a few counts. The CDR3 DNA is TGTGCCAGTAGTATAGATCGGGGACAGGGAACCTACGGGGAGCAGTACTTC. Translated: CASSIDRGQGTYGEQYF. The V gene is TRBV19, the J gene TRBJ2-7; 9 positions match TRBD1. Germline lookup yields CDR1 LNHDA and CDR2 SQIVND (reference sequence). Germline trimming cut 0 bases from V and 7 bases from J; bases unmatched to any gene: 13. The CDR3 is 17 amino acids. Looking up the rest from reference TRBV19 and TRBJ2-7 gives the full variable domain: DGGITQSPKYLFRKEGQNVTLSCEQNLNHDAMYWYRQDPGQGLRLIYYSQIVNDFQKGDIAEGYSVSREKKESFPLTVTSAQKNPTAFYLCASSIDRGQGTYGEQYFGPGTRLTVT.

The rearrangement uses TRBV5-4 and TRBJ1-2; 8 bases are shared with TRBD1. V shed 6 bases and J 7 bases; nucleotides not matched to a gene: 11. CDR3 length: 14 residues. Germline CDR1 and CDR2: SGHNT and YYREEE (reference sequence). The CDR3 loop is CASTIGQGVGGYTF. CDR3 coding DNA: TGTGCCAGCACCATCGGACAGGGAGTAGGTGGCTACACCTTC.

Only a few counts were recorded for this clone. The chain links TRBV4-2 to TRBJ1-2, with 8 nucleotides matching TRBD1. In germline, CDR1 is LGHNA, CDR2 YNFKEQ. The CDR3 consists of 15 residues. Trimming removed 4 bases from V and 8 bases from J; junction bases left unmatched: 12. The DNA for the CDR3 is TGTGCCAGCAGCCCCCAGGAGACAGGGGTTGAAGGCTACACCTTC. Protein product: CASSPQETGVEGYTF.